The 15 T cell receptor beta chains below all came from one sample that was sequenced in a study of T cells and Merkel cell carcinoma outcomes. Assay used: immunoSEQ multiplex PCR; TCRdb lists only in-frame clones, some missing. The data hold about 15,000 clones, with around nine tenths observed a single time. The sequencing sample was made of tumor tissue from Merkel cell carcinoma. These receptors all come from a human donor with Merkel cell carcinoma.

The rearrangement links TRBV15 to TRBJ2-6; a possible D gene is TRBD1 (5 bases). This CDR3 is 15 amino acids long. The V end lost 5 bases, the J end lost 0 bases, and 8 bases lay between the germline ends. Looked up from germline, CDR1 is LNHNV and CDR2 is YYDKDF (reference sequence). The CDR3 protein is CATSGAVSGANVLTF. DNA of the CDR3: TGTGCCACCAGCGGGGCAGTCTCTGGGGCCAACGTCCTGACTTTC.

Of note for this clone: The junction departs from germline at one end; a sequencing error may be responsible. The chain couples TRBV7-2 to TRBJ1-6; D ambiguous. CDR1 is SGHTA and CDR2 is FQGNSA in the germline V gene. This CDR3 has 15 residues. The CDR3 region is CASSLVVGRNSPLYF. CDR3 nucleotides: TGTGCCAGCAGCTTAGTAGTGGGCAGGAATTCACCCCTCTACTTT.

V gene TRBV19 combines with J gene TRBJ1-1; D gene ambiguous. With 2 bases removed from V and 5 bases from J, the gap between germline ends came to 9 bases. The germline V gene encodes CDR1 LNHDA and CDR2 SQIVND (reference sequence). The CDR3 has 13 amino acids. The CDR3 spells CASSIRGLTEAFF. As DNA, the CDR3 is TGTGCCAGTAGTATACGCGGGTTGACTGAAGCTTTCTTT. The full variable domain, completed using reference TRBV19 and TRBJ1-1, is DGGITQSPKYLFRKEGQNVTLSCEQNLNHDAMYWYRQDPGQGLRLIYYSQIVNDFQKGDIAEGYSVSREKKESFPLTVTSAQKNPTAFYLCASSIRGLTEAFFGQGTRLTVV.

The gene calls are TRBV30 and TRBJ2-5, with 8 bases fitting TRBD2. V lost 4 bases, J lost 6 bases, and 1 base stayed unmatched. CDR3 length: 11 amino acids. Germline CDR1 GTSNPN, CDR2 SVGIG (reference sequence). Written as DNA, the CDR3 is TGTGCCTGGACGGGGGGGAAGACCCAGTACTTC. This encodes CAWTGGKTQYF.

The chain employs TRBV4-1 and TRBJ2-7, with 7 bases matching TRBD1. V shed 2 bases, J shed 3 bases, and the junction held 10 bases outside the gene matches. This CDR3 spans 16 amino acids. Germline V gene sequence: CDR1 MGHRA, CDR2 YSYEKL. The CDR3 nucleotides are TGCGCCAGCAGCCAACGTCCGGGACAGTCTTACTACGAGCAGTACTTC. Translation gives CASSQRPGQSYYEQYF.

The CDR3 region is CASSFEGNTIYF. In DNA, the CDR3 is TGTGCCAGCAGCTTTGAGGGGAACACCATATATTTT. This chain links TRBV11-2 with TRBJ1-3; a possible D gene is TRBD1 (5 bases). The germline CDR1 and CDR2 sequences are SGHAT and FQNNGV. The CDR3 spans 12 residues. The germline V and J ends were trimmed by 3 bases and 7 bases, with 7 bases remaining between them.

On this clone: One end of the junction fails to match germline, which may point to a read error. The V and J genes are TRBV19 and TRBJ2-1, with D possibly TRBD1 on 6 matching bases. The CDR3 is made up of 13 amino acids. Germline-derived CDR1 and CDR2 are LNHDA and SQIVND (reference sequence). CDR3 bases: TGTGCTAGTAGTACAGGGACATACAATGAGCAGTTCTTC. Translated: CASSTGTYNEQFF.

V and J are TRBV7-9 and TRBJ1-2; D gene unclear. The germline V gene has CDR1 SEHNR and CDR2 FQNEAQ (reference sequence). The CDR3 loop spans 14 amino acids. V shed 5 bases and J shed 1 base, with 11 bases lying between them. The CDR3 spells CASSVTGVNYGYTF. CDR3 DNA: TGTGCCAGCAGCGTTACCGGGGTTAACTATGGCTACACCTTC.

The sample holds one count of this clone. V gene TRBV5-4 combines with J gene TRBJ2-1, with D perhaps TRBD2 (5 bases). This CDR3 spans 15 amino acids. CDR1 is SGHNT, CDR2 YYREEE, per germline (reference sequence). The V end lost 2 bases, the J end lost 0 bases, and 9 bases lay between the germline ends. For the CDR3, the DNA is TGTGCCAGCAGCTTTGAGCGGTCCTCCTACAATGAGCAGTTCTTC. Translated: CASSFERSSYNEQFF.

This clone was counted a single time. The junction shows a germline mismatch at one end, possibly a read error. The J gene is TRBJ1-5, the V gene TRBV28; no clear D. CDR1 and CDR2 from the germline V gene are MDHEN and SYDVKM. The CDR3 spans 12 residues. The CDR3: CATSLWNQPQHF. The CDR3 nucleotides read TGTGCCACCAGTTTATGGAATCAGCCCCAGCATTTT.

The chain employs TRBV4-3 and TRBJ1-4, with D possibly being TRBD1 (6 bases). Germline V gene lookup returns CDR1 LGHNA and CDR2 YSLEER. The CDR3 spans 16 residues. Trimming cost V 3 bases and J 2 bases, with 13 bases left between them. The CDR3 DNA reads TGCGCCAGCAGCCAGTTACAGGGATGGACTAATGAAAAACTGTTTTTT. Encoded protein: CASSQLQGWTNEKLFF.

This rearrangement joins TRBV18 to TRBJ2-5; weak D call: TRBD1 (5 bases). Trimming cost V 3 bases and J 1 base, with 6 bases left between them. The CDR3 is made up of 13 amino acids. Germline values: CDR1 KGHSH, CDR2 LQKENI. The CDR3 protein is CASSPQGQETQYF. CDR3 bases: TGTGCCAGCTCACCTCAGGGCCAAGAGACCCAGTACTTC.

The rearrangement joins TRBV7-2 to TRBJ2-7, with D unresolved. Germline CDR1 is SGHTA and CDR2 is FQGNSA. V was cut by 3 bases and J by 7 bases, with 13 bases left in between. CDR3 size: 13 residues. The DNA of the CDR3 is TGTGCCAGCAGCTTCCAAATAACTGGAGAGCAGTACTTC. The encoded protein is CASSFQITGEQYF.

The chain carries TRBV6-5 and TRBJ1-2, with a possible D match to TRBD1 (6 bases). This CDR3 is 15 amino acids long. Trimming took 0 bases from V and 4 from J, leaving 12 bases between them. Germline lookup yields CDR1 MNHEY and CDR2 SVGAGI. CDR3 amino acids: CASSYSGAQGYGYTF. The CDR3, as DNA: TGTGCCAGCAGTTACTCGGGGGCCCAGGGCTATGGCTACACCTTC.

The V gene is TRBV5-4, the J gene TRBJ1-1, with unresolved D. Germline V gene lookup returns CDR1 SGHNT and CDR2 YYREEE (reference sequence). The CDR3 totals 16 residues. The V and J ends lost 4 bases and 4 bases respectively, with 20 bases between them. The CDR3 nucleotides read TGTGCCAGCAGCCTGGGAGTAGGTTCTAGAAGCACTGAAGCTTTCTTT. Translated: CASSLGVGSRSTEAFF.